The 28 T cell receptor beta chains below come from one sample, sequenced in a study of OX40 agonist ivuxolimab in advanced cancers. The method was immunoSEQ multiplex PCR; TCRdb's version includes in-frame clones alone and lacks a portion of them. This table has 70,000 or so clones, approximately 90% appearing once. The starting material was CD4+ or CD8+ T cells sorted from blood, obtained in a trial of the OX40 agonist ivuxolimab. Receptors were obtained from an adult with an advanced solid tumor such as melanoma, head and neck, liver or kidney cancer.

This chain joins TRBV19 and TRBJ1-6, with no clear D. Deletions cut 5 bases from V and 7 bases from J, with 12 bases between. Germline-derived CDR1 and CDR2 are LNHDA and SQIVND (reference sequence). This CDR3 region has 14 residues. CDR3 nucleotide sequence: TGTGCCAGTAGTGTGTACGACCGGAATTCACCCCTCCACTTT. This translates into CASSVYDRNSPLHF.

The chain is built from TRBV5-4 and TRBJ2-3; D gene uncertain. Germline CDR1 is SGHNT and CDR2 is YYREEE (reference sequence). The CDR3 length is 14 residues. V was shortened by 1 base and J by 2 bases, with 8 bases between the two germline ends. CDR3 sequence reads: CASSLIGATDTQYF. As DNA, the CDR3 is TGTGCCAGCAGCTTGATAGGTGCCACAGATACGCAGTATTTT. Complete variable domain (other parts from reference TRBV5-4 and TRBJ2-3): ETGVTQSPTHLIKTRGQQVTLRCSSQSGHNTVSWYQQALGQGPQFIFQYYREEENGRGNFPPRFSGLQFPNYSSELNVNALELDDSALYLCASSLIGATDTQYFGPGTRLTVL.

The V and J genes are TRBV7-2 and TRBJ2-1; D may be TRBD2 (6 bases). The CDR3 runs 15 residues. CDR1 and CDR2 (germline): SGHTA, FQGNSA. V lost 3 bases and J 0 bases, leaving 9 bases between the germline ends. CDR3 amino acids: CASSFPGLSYNEQFF. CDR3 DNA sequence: TGTGCCAGCAGCTTCCCGGGACTCTCCTACAATGAGCAGTTCTTC.

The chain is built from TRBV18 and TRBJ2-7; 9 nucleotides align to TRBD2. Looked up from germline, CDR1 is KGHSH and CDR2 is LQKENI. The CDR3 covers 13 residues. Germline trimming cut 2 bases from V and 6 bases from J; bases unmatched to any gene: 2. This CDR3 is CASSPNSGSEQYF. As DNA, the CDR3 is TGTGCCAGCTCACCAAATAGCGGGAGCGAGCAGTACTTC.

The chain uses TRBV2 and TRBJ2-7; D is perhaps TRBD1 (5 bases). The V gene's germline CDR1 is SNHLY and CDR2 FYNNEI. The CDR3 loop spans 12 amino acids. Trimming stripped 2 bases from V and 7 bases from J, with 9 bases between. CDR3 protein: CASSEQGWEQYF. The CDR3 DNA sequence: TGTGCCAGCAGTGAACAGGGTTGGGAGCAGTACTTC.

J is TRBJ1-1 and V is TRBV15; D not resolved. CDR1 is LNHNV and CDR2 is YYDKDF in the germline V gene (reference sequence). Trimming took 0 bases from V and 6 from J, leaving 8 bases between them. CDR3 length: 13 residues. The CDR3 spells CATSRDLRAEAFF. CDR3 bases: TGTGCCACCAGCAGAGATTTGAGGGCTGAAGCTTTCTTT.

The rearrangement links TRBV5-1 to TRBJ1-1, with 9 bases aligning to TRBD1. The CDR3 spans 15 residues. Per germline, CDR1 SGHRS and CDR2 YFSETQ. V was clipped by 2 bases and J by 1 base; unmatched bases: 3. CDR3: CASSFWTGANTEAFF. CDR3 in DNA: TGCGCCAGCAGCTTTTGGACAGGGGCGAACACTGAAGCTTTCTTT.

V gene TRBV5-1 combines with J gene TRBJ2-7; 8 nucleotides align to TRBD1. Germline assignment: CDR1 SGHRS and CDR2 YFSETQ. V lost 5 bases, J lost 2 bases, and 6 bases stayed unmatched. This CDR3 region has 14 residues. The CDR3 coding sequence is TGCGCCAGCAGAACCGGGACAGGAGCCTACGAGCAGTACTTC. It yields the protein CASRTGTGAYEQYF.

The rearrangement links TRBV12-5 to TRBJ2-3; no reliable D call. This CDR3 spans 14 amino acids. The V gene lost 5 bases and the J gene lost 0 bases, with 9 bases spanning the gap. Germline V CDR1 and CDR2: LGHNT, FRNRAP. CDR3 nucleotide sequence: TGTGCTAGTGGTCATGATTCTAGCACAGATACGCAGTATTTT. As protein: CASGHDSSTDTQYF.

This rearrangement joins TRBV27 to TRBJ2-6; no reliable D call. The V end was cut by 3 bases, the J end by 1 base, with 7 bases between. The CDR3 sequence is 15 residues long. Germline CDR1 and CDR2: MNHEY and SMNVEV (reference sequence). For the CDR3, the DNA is TGTGCCAGCAGTTTTTGGGGTTCTGGGGCCAACGTCCTGACTTTC. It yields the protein CASSFWGSGANVLTF.

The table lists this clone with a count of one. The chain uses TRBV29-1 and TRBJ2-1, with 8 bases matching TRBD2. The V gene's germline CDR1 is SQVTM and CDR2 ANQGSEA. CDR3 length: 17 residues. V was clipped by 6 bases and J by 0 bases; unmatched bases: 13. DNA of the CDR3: TGCAGCGTCGGGGGGGTTTCTGGCCTTAGCTCCTACAATGAGCAGTTCTTC. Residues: CSVGGVSGLSSYNEQFF.

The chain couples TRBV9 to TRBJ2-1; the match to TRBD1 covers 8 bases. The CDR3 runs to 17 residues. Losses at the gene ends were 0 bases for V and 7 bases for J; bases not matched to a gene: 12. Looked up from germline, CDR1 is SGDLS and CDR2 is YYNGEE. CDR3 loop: CASSVEGGRGLTNEQFF. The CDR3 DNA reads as TGTGCCAGCAGCGTAGAAGGCGGCAGGGGGCTTACGAATGAGCAGTTCTTC.

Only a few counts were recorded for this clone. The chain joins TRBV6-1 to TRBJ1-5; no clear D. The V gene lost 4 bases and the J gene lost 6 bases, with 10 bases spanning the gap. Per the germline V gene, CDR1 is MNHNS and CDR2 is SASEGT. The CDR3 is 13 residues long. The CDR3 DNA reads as TGTGCCAGCAGTGTTGAGGAGGGTCAGCCCCAGCATTTT. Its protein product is CASSVEEGQPQHF.

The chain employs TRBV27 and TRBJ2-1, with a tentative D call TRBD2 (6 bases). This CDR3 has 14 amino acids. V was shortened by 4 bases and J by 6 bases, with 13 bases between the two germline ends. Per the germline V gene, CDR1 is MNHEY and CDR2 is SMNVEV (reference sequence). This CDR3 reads CASSYREIGNEQFF. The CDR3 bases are TGTGCCAGCAGTTACCGGGAGATCGGCAATGAGCAGTTCTTC.

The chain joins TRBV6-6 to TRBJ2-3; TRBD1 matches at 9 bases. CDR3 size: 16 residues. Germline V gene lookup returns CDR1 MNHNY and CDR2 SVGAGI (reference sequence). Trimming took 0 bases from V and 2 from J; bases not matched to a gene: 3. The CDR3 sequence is CASSYSDRGNTDTQYF. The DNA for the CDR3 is TGTGCCAGCAGTTACTCGGACAGGGGAAACACAGATACGCAGTATTTT.

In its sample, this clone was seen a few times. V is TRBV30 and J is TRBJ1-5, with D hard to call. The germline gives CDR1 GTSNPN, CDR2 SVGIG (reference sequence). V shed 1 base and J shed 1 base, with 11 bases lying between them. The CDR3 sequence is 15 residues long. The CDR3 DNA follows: TGTGCCTGGAGTGGGTCGCCCGCGAGCAATCAGCCCCAGCATTTT. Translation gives CAWSGSPASNQPQHF.

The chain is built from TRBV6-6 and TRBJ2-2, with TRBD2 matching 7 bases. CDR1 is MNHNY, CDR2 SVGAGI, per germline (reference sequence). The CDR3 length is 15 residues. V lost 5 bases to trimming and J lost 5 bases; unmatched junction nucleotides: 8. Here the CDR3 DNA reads TGTGCCAGCAGTCCCGGGACTATCAAAACCGGGGAGCTGTTTTTT. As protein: CASSPGTIKTGELFF.

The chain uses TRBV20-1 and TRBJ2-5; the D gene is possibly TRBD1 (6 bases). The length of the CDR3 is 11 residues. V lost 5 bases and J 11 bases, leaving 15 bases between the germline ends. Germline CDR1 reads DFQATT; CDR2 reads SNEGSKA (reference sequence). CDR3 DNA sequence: TGCAGTGCTTCTGACAGGCATGAGCAGTACTTC. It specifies CSASDRHEQYF.

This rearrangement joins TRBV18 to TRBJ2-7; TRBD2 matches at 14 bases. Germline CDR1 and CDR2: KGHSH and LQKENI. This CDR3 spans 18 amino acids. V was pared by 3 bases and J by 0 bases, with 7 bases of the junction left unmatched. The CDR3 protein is CASSPPGLAGAPSYEQYF. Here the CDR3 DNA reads TGTGCCAGCTCACCTCCGGGACTAGCGGGGGCCCCCTCCTACGAGCAGTACTTC.

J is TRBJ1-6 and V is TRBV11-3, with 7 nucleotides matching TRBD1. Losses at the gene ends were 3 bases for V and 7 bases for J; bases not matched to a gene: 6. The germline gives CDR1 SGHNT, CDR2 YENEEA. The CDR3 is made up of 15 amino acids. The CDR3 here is CASSFDDRANSPLHF. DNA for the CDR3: TGTGCCAGCAGCTTTGACGACAGGGCGAATTCACCCCTCCACTTT. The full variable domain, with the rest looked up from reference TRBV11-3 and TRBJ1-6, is EAGVVQSPRYKIIEKKQPVAFWCNPISGHNTLYWYLQNLGQGPELLIRYENEEAVDDSQLPKDRFSAERLKGVDSTLKIQPAELGDSAVYLCASSFDDRANSPLHFGNGTRLTVT.

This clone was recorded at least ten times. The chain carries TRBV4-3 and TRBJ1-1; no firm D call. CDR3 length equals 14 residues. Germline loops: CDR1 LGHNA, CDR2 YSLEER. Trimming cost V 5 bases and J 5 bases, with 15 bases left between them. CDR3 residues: CASSTAAGITEAFF. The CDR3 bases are TGCGCCAGCAGCACCGCGGCGGGTATAACTGAAGCTTTCTTT.

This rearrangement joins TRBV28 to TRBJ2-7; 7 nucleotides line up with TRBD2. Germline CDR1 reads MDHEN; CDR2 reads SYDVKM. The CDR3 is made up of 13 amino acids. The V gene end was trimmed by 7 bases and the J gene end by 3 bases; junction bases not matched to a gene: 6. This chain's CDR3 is CASNWGGNYEQYF. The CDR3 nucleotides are TGTGCCAGCAACTGGGGGGGGAACTACGAGCAGTACTTC.

The CDR3 is CASSAGTSGGAGTDTQYF. In DNA, the CDR3 is TGTGCCAGCAGTGCCGGGACTAGCGGGGGGGCGGGCACAGATACGCAGTATTTT. The rearrangement uses TRBV28 and TRBJ2-3, with 16 bases matching TRBD2. The CDR3 is 18 amino acids. V lost 5 bases to trimming and J lost 1 base; unmatched junction nucleotides: 6. The V gene's germline CDR1 is MDHEN and CDR2 SYDVKM.

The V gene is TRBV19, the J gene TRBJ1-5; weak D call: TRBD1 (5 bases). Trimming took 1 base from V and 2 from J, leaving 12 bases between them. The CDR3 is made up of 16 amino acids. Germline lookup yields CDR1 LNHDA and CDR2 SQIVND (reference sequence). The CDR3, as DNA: TGTGCCAGTAGTATAGTTCAGGGTAGGGGCAATCAGCCCCAGCATTTT. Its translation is CASSIVQGRGNQPQHF.

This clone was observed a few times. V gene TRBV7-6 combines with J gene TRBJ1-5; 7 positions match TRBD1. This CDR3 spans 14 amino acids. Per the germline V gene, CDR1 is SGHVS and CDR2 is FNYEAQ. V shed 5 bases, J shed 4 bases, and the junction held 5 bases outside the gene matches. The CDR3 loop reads CASSEGTANQPQHF. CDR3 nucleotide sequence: TGTGCCAGCAGCGAAGGGACAGCTAATCAGCCCCAGCATTTT.

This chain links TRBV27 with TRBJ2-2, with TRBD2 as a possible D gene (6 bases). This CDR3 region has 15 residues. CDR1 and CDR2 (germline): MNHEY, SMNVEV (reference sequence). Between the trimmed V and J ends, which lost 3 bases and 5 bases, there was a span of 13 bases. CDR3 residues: CASSFASETTGELFF. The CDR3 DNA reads TGTGCCAGCAGTTTTGCTAGCGAGACAACCGGGGAGCTGTTTTTT.

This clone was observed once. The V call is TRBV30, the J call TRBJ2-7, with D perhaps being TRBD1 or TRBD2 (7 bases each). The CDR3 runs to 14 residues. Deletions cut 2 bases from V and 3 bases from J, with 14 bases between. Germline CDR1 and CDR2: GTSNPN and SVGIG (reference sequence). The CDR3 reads CAWSTAGQHYEQYF. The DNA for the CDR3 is TGTGCCTGGAGTACAGCGGGACAGCACTACGAGCAGTACTTC.

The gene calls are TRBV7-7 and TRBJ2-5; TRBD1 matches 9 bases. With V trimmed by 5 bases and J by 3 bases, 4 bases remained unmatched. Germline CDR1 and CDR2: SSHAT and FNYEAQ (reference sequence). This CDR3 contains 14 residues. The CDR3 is CASSPRTGEETQYF. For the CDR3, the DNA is TGTGCCAGCAGCCCCCGGACAGGGGAAGAGACCCAGTACTTC.